Listed below are T cell receptor beta chains from one sample, sequenced in a study of HIV-infected patients and healthy controls. TCRdb used MiXCR to reprocess the 5' RACE reads, holding one entry per CDR3 protein. The repertoire consists of more than 9,000 distinct CDR3 sequences, with more than 9% occurring once and the leading ten covering 15% to 20%. Material: blood, obtained before antiretroviral therapy. The origin of the receptors is an adult with HIV infection. Each CDR3 is given with its conserved first and last residue. A D gene is named only where the DNA matches it firmly. The size of a clone is reported for some rows only, either as once, few or many, or as a class for expanded clones.

d_call: -; clone_size: many; j_call: TRBJ2-1; v_call: TRBV7-2; cdr3_aa: CASSPMLSGDTYNEQFF; cdr3_nt: TGTGCCAGCAGCCCAATGTTGTCAGGGGACACCTACAATGAGCAGTTCTTC
d_call: -; clone_size: many; j_call: TRBJ2-7; v_call: TRBV28; cdr3_aa: CASSFGRDLSYEQYF; cdr3_nt: TGTGCCAGCAGTTTCGGGAGAGACTTATCCTACGAGCAGTACTTC
d_call: -; clone_size: many; j_call: TRBJ2-4; v_call: TRBV15; cdr3_aa: CATSRADFLQNIQYF; cdr3_nt: TGTGCCACCAGCAGAGCGGACTTTTTGCAAAACATTCAGTACTTC
d_call: TRBD1; clone_size: many; j_call: TRBJ2-7; v_call: TRBV27; cdr3_aa: CASSTRSTRDRVRGVSYEQYF; cdr3_nt: TGTGCCAGCAGTACCCGTTCGACCCGGGACAGGGTGAGGGGGGTCTCCTACGAGCAGTACTTC
d_call: -; clone_size: many; j_call: TRBJ2-3; v_call: TRBV18; cdr3_aa: CASSPPHAQDTQYF; cdr3_nt: TGTGCCAGCTCACCACCGCACGCACAAGATACGCAGTATTTT
d_call: -; clone_size: -; j_call: TRBJ1-6; v_call: TRBV20-1; cdr3_aa: CSARDPWGDSNSPLHF; cdr3_nt: TGCAGTGCTAGAGATCCTTGGGGAGACTCAAATTCACCCCTCCACTTT
d_call: -; clone_size: many; j_call: TRBJ2-3; v_call: TRBV29-1; cdr3_aa: CSAGTREGDTQYF; cdr3_nt: TGCAGCGCCGGGACGCGAGAAGGAGATACGCAGTATTTT
d_call: TRBD2; clone_size: many; j_call: TRBJ2-5; v_call: TRBV12-3/TRBV12-4; cdr3_aa: CASSYSGRETQYF; cdr3_nt: TGTGCCAGCAGTTATAGCGGGAGAGAGACCCAGTACTTC
d_call: TRBD1; clone_size: many; j_call: TRBJ1-1; v_call: TRBV9; cdr3_aa: CASSVDSFGTGVTEAFF; cdr3_nt: TGTGCCAGCAGCGTTGATAGTTTCGGGACAGGGGTCACTGAAGCTTTCTTT
d_call: -; clone_size: many; j_call: TRBJ1-4; v_call: TRBV7-2; cdr3_aa: CASGPFGQPEKLFF; cdr3_nt: TGTGCCAGCGGGCCCTTTGGGCAACCTGAAAAACTGTTTTTT
d_call: TRBD2; clone_size: few; j_call: TRBJ2-7; v_call: TRBV20-1; cdr3_aa: CSARDPASGRYEQYF; cdr3_nt: TGCAGTGCTAGAGATCCGGCTAGCGGGAGGTACGAGCAGTACTTC
d_call: -; clone_size: many; j_call: TRBJ2-7; v_call: TRBV5-4; cdr3_aa: CASSPQGAYEQYF; cdr3_nt: TGTGCCAGCAGCCCCCAGGGAGCCTACGAGCAGTACTTC
d_call: TRBD2; clone_size: -; j_call: TRBJ2-7; v_call: TRBV5-1; cdr3_aa: CASSLYVTSSEQYF; cdr3_nt: TGCGCCAGCAGCTTGTACGTGACTAGCAGCGAGCAGTACTTC
d_call: TRBD2; clone_size: many; j_call: TRBJ2-3; v_call: TRBV7-8; cdr3_aa: CASSQPTSGGPTDTQYF; cdr3_nt: TGTGCCAGCAGCCAACCCACTAGCGGGGGGCCCACAGATACGCAGTATTTT
d_call: TRBD2; clone_size: many; j_call: TRBJ2-5; v_call: TRBV7-8; cdr3_aa: CASSSAASGALETQYF; cdr3_nt: TGTGCCAGCAGCTCGGCGGCTAGCGGGGCTCTGGAGACCCAGTACTTC
d_call: -; clone_size: few; j_call: TRBJ1-5; v_call: TRBV28; cdr3_aa: CASSSGDGNQPQHF; cdr3_nt: TGTGCCAGCAGTTCCGGTGACGGCAATCAGCCCCAGCATTTT
d_call: TRBD1; clone_size: -; j_call: TRBJ2-1; v_call: TRBV12-3/TRBV12-4; cdr3_aa: CASSPAGGSTNEQFF; cdr3_nt: TGTGCCAGCAGTCCGGCAGGGGGTTCTACGAATGAGCAGTTCTTC
d_call: -; clone_size: many; j_call: TRBJ1-1; v_call: TRBV6-5; cdr3_aa: CASTGRGSLAFF; cdr3_nt: TGTGCCAGCACCGGGAGGGGCAGTTTGGCTTTCTTT
d_call: -; clone_size: many; j_call: TRBJ2-5; v_call: TRBV7-8; cdr3_aa: CASSLGGPAPRTQYF; cdr3_nt: TGTGCCAGCAGCTTAGGGGGGCCGGCCCCAAGGACCCAGTACTTC
d_call: TRBD1; clone_size: -; j_call: TRBJ2-1; v_call: TRBV7-9; cdr3_aa: CASSNPGQGAREQFF; cdr3_nt: TGTGCCAGCAGTAATCCGGGACAGGGGGCGAGAGAGCAGTTCTTC
d_call: -; clone_size: -; j_call: TRBJ2-3; v_call: TRBV6-6; cdr3_aa: CASSYGSGATDTQYF; cdr3_nt: TGTGCCAGCAGTTACGGGTCGGGAGCTACAGATACGCAGTATTTT
d_call: -; clone_size: many; j_call: TRBJ2-3; v_call: TRBV7-9; cdr3_aa: CASSLALGTDTQYF; cdr3_nt: TGTGCCAGCAGCTTAGCCTTGGGCACAGATACGCAGTATTTT
d_call: TRBD1; clone_size: few; j_call: TRBJ1-5; v_call: TRBV5-1; cdr3_aa: CASSLEQGYQPQHF; cdr3_nt: TGCGCCAGCAGCTTGGAACAGGGGTATCAGCCCCAGCATTTT
d_call: TRBD1; clone_size: many; j_call: TRBJ2-5; v_call: TRBV6-2/TRBV6-3; cdr3_aa: CASSGGQGTETQYF; cdr3_nt: TGTGCCAGCAGTGGAGGACAGGGCACAGAGACCCAGTACTTC
d_call: -; clone_size: -; j_call: TRBJ1-3; v_call: TRBV5-1; cdr3_aa: CASSLVNSGNTIYF; cdr3_nt: TGCGCCAGCAGCTTGGTCAACTCTGGAAACACCATATATTTT
d_call: -; clone_size: many; j_call: TRBJ2-6; v_call: TRBV6-5; cdr3_aa: CASSQNTGAGANVLTF; cdr3_nt: TGTGCCAGCAGCCAGAACACCGGAGCGGGGGCCAACGTCCTGACTTTC
d_call: -; clone_size: many; j_call: TRBJ2-2; v_call: TRBV19; cdr3_aa: CASSIVWAGRLGINTGELFF; cdr3_nt: TGTGCCAGTAGTATAGTATGGGCGGGAAGGCTTGGTATCAACACCGGGGAGCTGTTTTTT